This entry describes one T cell receptor (beta chain). This specimen comes from a study of blood T cell repertoires in COVID-19. In the original analysis: Amplified reference gene primers provided the basis for estimating nucleated cell counts. The table came from immunoSEQ multiplex PCR; TCRdb's copy has only in-frame clones and leaves some out. That table furnishes V, J and clone size, whereas the DNA furnished D and trimming. The table lists tens of thousands of clones, roughly 83% of them singletons. Germline CDR1 is KGHSH and CDR2 is LQKENI. V was clipped by 0 bases and J by 0 bases, with 12 bases between them. The CDR3 runs to 17 residues.

This receptor was identified in a man aged 45-65 years with COVID-19, enrolled during active disease. The chain has TRBV18 and TRBJ2-1; D perhaps matches TRBD2 (5 bases). Material: peripheral blood. In DNA form, the CDR3 reads TGTGCCAGCTCACCACCCCCCGGGGTCAGCTCCTACAATGAGCAGTTCTTC. Translating it yields CASSPPPGVSSYNEQFF.